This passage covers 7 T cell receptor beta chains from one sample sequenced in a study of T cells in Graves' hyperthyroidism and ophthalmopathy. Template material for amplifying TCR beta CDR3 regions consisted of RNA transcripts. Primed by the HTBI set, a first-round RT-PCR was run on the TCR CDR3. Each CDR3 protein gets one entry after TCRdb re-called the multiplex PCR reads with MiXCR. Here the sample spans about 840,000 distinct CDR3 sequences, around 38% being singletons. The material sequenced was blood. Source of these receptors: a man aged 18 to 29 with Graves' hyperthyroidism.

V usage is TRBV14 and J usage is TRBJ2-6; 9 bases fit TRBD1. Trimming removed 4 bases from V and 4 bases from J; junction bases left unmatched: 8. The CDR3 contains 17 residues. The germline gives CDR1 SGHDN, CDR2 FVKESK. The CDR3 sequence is CASSPEGQGSGANVLTF. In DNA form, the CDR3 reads TGTGCCAGCAGCCCCGAGGGACAGGGATCGGGGGCCAACGTCCTGACTTTC.

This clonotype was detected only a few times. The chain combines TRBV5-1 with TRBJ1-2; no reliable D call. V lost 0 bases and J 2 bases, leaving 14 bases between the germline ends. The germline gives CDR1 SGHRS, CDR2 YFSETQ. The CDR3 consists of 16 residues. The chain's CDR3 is CASSLVASQSNYGYTF. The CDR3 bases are TGCGCCAGCAGCTTGGTAGCCAGTCAATCCAACTATGGCTACACCTTC.

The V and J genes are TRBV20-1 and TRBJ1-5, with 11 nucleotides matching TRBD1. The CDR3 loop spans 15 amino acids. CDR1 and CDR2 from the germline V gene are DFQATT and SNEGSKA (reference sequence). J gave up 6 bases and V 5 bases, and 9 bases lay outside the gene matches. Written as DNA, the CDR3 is TGCAGTGCTCGCCCGGGACAGGGGGAGGGTCAGCCCCAGCATTTT. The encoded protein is CSARPGQGEGQPQHF.

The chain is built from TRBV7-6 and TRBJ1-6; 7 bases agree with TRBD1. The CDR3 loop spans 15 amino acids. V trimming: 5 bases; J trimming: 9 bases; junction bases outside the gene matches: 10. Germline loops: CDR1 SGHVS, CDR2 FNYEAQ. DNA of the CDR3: TGTGCCAGCAGCACTTGGACAGGTTCGAGTTCACCCCTCCACTTT. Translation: CASSTWTGSSSPLHF.

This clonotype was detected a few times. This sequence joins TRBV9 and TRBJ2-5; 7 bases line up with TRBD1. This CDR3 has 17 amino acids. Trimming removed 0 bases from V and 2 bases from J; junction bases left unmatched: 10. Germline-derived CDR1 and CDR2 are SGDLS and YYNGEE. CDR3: CASSVVKGAPSQETQYF. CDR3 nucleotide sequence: TGTGCCAGCAGCGTAGTTAAGGGGGCACCCTCACAAGAGACCCAGTACTTC.

CDR3 region: CASSIRTGYSPLHF. DNA for the CDR3: TGTGCCAGTAGTATTCGGACAGGGTATTCACCCCTCCACTTT. The rearrangement uses TRBV19 and TRBJ1-6; the match to TRBD1 covers 8 bases. Germline loops: CDR1 LNHDA, CDR2 SQIVND (reference sequence). V shed 3 bases, J shed 8 bases, and the junction held 3 bases outside the gene matches. CDR3 length equals 14 residues.

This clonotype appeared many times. The CDR3 is CASSESAPTNEKLFF. In nucleotides, the CDR3 is TGTGCCAGCAGTGAGTCCGCACCTACTAATGAAAAACTGTTTTTT. The rearrangement joins TRBV2 to TRBJ1-4; D call uncertain. Trimming cost V 3 bases and J 2 bases, with 10 bases left between them. The CDR3 length is 15 residues. The germline CDR1 and CDR2 sequences are SNHLY and FYNNEI.